This TCR beta chain came from a study of T cell responses to AZD1222 COVID-19 vaccine. Notes on the study in general: Two AZD1222 administrations were followed by greater Spike-specific TCR breadth and depth. Baseline seropositives among AZD1222 recipients totaled only 5 to 7.

The CDR3 totals 17 residues. Germline CDR1 and CDR2: SGHRS and YFSETQ. With V trimmed by 4 bases and J by 2 bases, 7 bases remained unmatched. Repertoires were generated with immunoSEQ multiplex PCR, while TCRdb's copy carries only in-frame clones and drops some. This sample has about 120,000 clones, with roughly nine tenths found just once. This clone was observed a few times. Its cognate antigen is unknown. This clonotype originated in an adult in good health. The chain links TRBV5-1 to TRBJ2-6; 9 bases align to TRBD1. The sample was peripheral blood, taken on day 0 of AZD1222 vaccination. The CDR3 here is CASSPGTGRTGANVLTF. The DNA for the CDR3 is TGCGCCAGCAGCCCCGGGACAGGGAGGACTGGGGCCAACGTCCTGACTTTC.